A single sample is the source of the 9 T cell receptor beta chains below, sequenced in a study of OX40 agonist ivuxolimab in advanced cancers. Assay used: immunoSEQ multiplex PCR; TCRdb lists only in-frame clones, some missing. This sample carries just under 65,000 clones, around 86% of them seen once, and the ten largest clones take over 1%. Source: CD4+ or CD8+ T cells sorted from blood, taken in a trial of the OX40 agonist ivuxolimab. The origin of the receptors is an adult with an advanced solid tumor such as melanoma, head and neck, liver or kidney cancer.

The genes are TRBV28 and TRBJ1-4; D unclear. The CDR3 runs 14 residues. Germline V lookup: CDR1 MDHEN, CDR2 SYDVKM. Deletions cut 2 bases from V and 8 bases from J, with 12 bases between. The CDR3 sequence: CASSLGGLGEKLFF. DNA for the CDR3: TGTGCCAGCAGTTTAGGAGGTCTCGGCGAAAAACTGTTTTTT.

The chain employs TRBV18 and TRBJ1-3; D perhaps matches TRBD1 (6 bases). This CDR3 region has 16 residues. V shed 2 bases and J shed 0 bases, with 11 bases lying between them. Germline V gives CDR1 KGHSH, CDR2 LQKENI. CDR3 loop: CASSPSGGHSGNTIYF. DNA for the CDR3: TGTGCCAGCTCACCAAGTGGGGGACACTCTGGAAACACCATATATTTT.

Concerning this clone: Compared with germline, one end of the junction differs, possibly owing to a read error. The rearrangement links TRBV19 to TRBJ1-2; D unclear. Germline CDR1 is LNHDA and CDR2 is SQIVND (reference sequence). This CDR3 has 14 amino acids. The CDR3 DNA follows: TGTGCCAGTAATATAAGTTTAACGGTCTATGGCTACACCTTC. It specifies CASNISLTVYGYTF.

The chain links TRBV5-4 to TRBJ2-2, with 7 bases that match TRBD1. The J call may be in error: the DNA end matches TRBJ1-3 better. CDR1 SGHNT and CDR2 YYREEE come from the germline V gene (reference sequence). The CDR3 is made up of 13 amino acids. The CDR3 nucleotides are TGTGCCAGCAGCCTACAGGGGAGTGACACCATATATTTT. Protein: CASSLQGSDTIYF.

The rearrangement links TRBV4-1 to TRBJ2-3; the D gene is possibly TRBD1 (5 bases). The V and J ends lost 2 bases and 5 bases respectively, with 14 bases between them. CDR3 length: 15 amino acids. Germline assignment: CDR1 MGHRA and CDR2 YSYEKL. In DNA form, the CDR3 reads TGCGCCAGCAGCCAAATACCCAATAGGGGAGATACGCAGTATTTT. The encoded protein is CASSQIPNRGDTQYF.

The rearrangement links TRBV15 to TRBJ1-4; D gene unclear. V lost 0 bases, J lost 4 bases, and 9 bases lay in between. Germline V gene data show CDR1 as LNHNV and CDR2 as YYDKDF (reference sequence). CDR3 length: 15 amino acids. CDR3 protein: CATSRDNVINEKLFF. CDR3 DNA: TGTGCCACCAGCAGAGACAACGTAATTAATGAAAAACTGTTTTTT.

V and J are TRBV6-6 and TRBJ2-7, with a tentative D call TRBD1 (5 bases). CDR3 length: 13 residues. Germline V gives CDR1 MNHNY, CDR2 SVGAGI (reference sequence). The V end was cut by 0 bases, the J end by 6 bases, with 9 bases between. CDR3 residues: CASSYSGLVEQYF. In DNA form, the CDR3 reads TGTGCCAGCAGTTACTCGGGGCTAGTCGAGCAGTACTTC.

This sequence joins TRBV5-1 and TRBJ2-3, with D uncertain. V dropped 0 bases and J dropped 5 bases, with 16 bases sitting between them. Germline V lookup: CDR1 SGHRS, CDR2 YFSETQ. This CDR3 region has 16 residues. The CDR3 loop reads CASSLAGGSNEDTQYF. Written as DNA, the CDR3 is TGCGCCAGCAGCTTGGCGGGCGGTTCAAACGAAGATACGCAGTATTTT.

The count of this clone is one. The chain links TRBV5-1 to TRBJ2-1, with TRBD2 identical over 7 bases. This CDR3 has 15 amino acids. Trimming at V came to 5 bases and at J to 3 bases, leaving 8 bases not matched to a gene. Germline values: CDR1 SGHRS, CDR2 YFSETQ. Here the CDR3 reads CASSREASGYNEQFF. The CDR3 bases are TGCGCCAGCAGTCGGGAGGCTAGCGGCTACAATGAGCAGTTCTTC.